This T cell receptor (beta chain) emerged from a study of T cells in Graves' hyperthyroidism and ophthalmopathy. The study enrolled patients aged 18 to 65 with newly diagnosed hyperthyroidism of under 2 months' duration. Fresh peripheral blood, 8 to 10 ml, was the source of the PBMCs. General observations from the study: Ophthalmopathy, which appeared later, was predicted by the model a median about 5.9 months before onset. Using 13 V-J features, a model discriminated ophthalmopathy from stable hyperthyroidism.

This CDR3 has 16 amino acids. Trimming cost V 0 bases and J 4 bases, with 16 bases left between them. Per the germline V gene, CDR1 is SGHDN and CDR2 is FVKESK. This clonotype has just a few counts. Its cognate antigen is unknown. Amplification of TCR beta CDR3 regions was performed using RNA transcripts as template. During a first-round RT-PCR of the TCR CDR3, the HTBI primer set was used. Each CDR3 protein is one row after TCRdb ran MiXCR on the multiplex PCR reads. The sample includes 300,000 to 400,000 distinct CDR3 sequences, around 14% seen only once; the top ten take about 26%. The clonotype was recovered from a young woman with Graves' hyperthyroidism. The sample comprised blood. This rearrangement joins TRBV14 to TRBJ2-7, with TRBD1 as a possible D gene (6 bases). This CDR3 reads CASSQESRQGIYEQYF. CDR3 coding DNA: TGTGCCAGCAGCCAAGAATCCCGTCAGGGGATATACGAGCAGTACTTC.